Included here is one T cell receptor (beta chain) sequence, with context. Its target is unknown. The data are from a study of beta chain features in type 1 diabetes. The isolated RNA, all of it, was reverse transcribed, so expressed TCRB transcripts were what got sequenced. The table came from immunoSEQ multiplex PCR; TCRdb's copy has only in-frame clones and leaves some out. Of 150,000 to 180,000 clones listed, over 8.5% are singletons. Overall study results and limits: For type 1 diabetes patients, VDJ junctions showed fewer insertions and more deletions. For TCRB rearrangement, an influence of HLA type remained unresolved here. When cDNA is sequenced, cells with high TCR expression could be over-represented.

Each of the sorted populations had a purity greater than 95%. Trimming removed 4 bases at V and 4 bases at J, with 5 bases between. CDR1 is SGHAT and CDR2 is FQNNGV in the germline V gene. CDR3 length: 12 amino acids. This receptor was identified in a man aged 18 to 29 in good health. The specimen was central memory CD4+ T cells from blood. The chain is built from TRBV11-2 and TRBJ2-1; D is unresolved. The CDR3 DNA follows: TGTGCCAGCAGCTGGGGTTACAATGAGCAGTTCTTC. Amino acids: CASSWGYNEQFF.